The rows below give T cell receptor beta chains drawn from one sample of a study of blood T cell repertoires in COVID-19. TCRdb's table, derived via immunoSEQ multiplex PCR, lists solely in-frame clones and lacks some. This sample has 250,000 to 300,000 clones; around 81% occur once, and the top ten carry 2.5% to 3%. Sequencing input: peripheral blood. These receptors came from a woman between 55 and 75 years old with active or convalescent COVID-19. The CDR3 runs from the conserved cysteine through the conserved F or W. A D gene is named only where the DNA matches it firmly. Clone size is not always given. Where it is, it says once, few, many or a class for expanded clones.

>NA|TRBV10-3|NA|TRBJ2-3
CAISESGGTGTTDTQYF
TGTGCCATCAGTGAGTCGGGGGGAACGGGGACCACAGATACGCAGTATTTT
>TRBD2|TRBV5-1|NA|TRBJ2-7
CASSYLTGLASYEQYF
TGCGCCAGCAGCTACCTAACGGGACTAGCCTCTTACGAGCAGTACTTC
>TRBD1|TRBV19|NA|TRBJ1-5
CASSIAATGENQPQHF
TGTGCCAGTAGTATTGCCGCGACAGGGGAAAATCAGCCCCAGCATTTT
>TRBD2|TRBV4-2|NA|TRBJ2-5
CASSQDLISGEGAETQYF
TGTGCCAGCAGCCAAGATCTAATTAGCGGGGAAGGGGCGGAGACCCAGTACTTC
>NA|TRBV7-2|NA|TRBJ2-3
CASSLAGYSDTQYF
TGTGCCAGCAGCTTAGCGGGCTACTCAGATACGCAGTATTTT
>TRBD1|TRBV7-9|once|TRBJ2-5
CASSLDRTGGRQYF
TGTGCCAGCAGCTTAGATCGGACAGGGGGACGCCAGTACTTC
>NA|TRBV9|NA|TRBJ1-2
CASSVGTPRANYGYTF
TGTGCCAGCAGCGTGGGCACGCCGCGGGCCAACTATGGCTACACCTTC
>NA|TRBV27|NA|TRBJ1-2
CASSSPDYGYTF
TGTGCCAGCAGTTCCCCAGACTATGGCTACACCTTC
>TRBD2|TRBV9|NA|TRBJ2-5
CASSVESGGFQETQYF
TGTGCCAGCAGCGTAGAAAGCGGGGGGTTCCAAGAGACCCAGTACTTC
>NA|TRBV15|NA|TRBJ1-5
CATSRDPDRNQPQHF
TGTGCCACCAGCAGAGACCCTGACAGAAATCAGCCCCAGCATTTT
>TRBD1|TRBV19|few|TRBJ1-2
CASSRQGKYGYTF
TGTGCCAGTAGCCGACAGGGAAAATATGGCTACACCTTC
>NA|TRBV7-9|NA|TRBJ2-7
CASSPGGTNNYEQYF
TGTGCCAGCAGCCCCGGGGGGACAAACAACTACGAGCAGTACTTC
>NA|TRBV7-2|NA|TRBJ1-6
CASSLPRAGASSYNSPLHF
TGTGCCAGCAGCTTACCGCGGGCAGGGGCAAGCTCCTATAATTCACCCCTCCACTTT
>NA|TRBV28|NA|TRBJ2-7
CASRDYRDSGHEQYF
TGTGCCAGCAGGGACTACCGGGACAGCGGGCACGAGCAGTACTTC
>TRBD1|TRBV5-1|few|TRBJ2-7
CASSLWGTGSDEQYF
TGCGCCAGCAGCTTGTGGGGGACAGGGTCTGACGAGCAGTACTTC
>NA|TRBV3-1/TRBV3-2|NA|TRBJ2-1
CASSPESQFF
TGTGCCAGCAGCCCCGAGTCTCAGTTCTTC
>NA|TRBV7-9|NA|TRBJ2-1
CAFSTPNGSGSYNEQFF
TGTGCCTTTAGTACCCCTAATGGGAGTGGCTCCTACAATGAGCAGTTCTTC
>TRBD2|TRBV15|NA|TRBJ2-1
CATSPGAGGHYNEQFF
TGTGCCACCAGTCCCGGAGCGGGGGGCCACTACAATGAGCAGTTCTTC
>NA|TRBV5-4|once|TRBJ2-7
CASSLELASDEQYF
TGTGCCAGCAGCTTGGAGTTGGCTAGCGACGAGCAGTACTTC
>NA|TRBV11-3|NA|TRBJ2-1
CASSLRPDTYNEQFF
TGTGCCAGCAGCTTAAGGCCAGACACCTACAATGAGCAGTTCTTC
>TRBD1|TRBV5-4|once|TRBJ2-5
CASSLGQGNQETQYF
TGTGCCAGCAGCTTGGGACAGGGTAACCAAGAGACCCAGTACTTC
>TRBD1|TRBV9|NA|TRBJ1-5
CASSSGTGYQHF
TGTGCCAGCAGCTCCGGGACAGGGTACCAGCATTTT
>NA|TRBV2|NA|TRBJ2-5
CASRETEYQETQYF
TGTGCCAGCAGAGAGACTGAGTACCAAGAGACCCAGTACTTC
>NA|TRBV10-1|NA|TRBJ1-3
CASSALQGPGNTIYF
TGCGCCAGCAGTGCCCTACAGGGTCCTGGAAACACCATATATTTT
>NA|TRBV5-4|NA|TRBJ2-5
CASSFPQGGETQYF
TGTGCCAGCAGCTTTCCACAGGGTGGGGAGACCCAGTACTTC
>NA|TRBV21-1|NA|TRBJ1-5
CASSTLPLDSDNQPQHF
TGTGCCAGCAGCACTCTACCCCTAGACAGTGACAATCAGCCCCAGCATTTT
>NA|TRBV18|NA|TRBJ2-3
CASSPRQASSTDTQYF
TGTGCCAGCTCACCACGACAGGCCTCCTCCACAGATACGCAGTATTTT
>TRBD1|TRBV9|NA|TRBJ1-2
CASSVEAGQGNYGYTF
TGTGCCAGCAGCGTAGAGGCGGGACAGGGGAACTATGGCTACACCTTC
>TRBD2|TRBV27|NA|TRBJ2-1
CASSAGGTYNEQFF
TGTGCCAGCAGTGCGGGGGGTACCTACAATGAGCAGTTCTTC
>NA|TRBV19|once|TRBJ1-1
CASSARQRMNTEAFF
TGTGCCAGTAGTGCGAGACAGAGAATGAACACTGAAGCTTTCTTT
>NA|TRBV9|NA|TRBJ2-7
CASSVGSTNYYEQYF
TGTGCCAGCAGCGTAGGTTCTACTAACTACTACGAGCAGTACTTC
>TRBD2|TRBV7-3|NA|TRBJ2-3
CASSLGTAGGVTDTQYF
TGTGCCAGCAGCTTAGGTACAGCGGGGGGAGTAACAGATACGCAGTATTTT
>TRBD1|TRBV9|NA|TRBJ1-4
CASSVGLTGEKLFF
TGTGCCAGCAGCGTAGGGCTGACAGGGGAAAAACTGTTTTTT
>NA|TRBV30|NA|TRBJ1-4
CAWSVGQGGGKLFF
TGTGCCTGGAGTGTAGGGCAGGGTGGGGGGAAACTGTTTTTT
>NA|TRBV19|NA|TRBJ1-5
CASSDFSNQPQHF
TGTGCCAGTAGTGACTTTAGCAATCAGCCCCAGCATTTT
>TRBD1|TRBV6-1|NA|TRBJ2-1
CASSEWGQGTRLNNEQFF
TGTGCCAGCAGTGAATGGGGACAGGGGACTCGACTTAACAATGAGCAGTTCTTC
>NA|TRBV7-2|NA|TRBJ2-5
CASRPGTAVETQYF
TGTGCCAGCAGACCCGGGACTGCCGTAGAGACCCAGTACTTC
>TRBD2|TRBV3-1/TRBV3-2|NA|TRBJ2-2
CASSQRGGNTGELFF
TGTGCCAGCAGCCAACGGGGGGGGAACACCGGGGAGCTGTTTTTT
>NA|TRBV10-1|NA|TRBJ2-4
CASSESSGAKNIQYF
TGCGCCAGCAGTGAGTCCTCGGGGGCCAAAAACATTCAGTACTTC
>NA|TRBV11-2|NA|TRBJ1-4
CASSSFGGATNEKLFF
TGTGCCAGCAGCTCGTTTGGGGGCGCAACTAATGAAAAACTGTTTTTT
>TRBD2|TRBV5-1|NA|TRBJ2-7
CASSLVLAMYSYEQYF
TGCGCCAGCAGCTTGGTACTAGCGATGTACTCCTACGAGCAGTACTTC